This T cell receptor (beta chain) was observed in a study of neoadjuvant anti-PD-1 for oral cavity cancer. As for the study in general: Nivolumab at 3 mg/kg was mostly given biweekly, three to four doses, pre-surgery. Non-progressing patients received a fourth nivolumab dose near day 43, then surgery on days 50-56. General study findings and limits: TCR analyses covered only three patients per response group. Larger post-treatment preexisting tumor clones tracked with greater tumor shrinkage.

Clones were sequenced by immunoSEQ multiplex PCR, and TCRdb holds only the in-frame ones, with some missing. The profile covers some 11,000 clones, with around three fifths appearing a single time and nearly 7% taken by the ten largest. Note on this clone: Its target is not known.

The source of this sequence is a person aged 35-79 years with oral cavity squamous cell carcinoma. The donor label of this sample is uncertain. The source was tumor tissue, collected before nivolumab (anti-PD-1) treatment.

The CDR3 nucleotides read TGCGCCAGCCGGGGGTCGAATCAGCCCCAGCATTTT. Translated, it gives CASRGSNQPQHF. The chain recombines TRBV10-2 with TRBJ1-5, with TRBD1 as a possible D gene (5 bases). Germline lookup yields CDR1 WSHSY and CDR2 SAAADI. This CDR3 comprises 12 residues. V gave up 8 bases and J gave up 4 bases, with 9 bases separating them.